This T cell receptor beta chain was obtained from a study of cytomegalovirus exposure and HLA in healthy donors. Regarding the study as a whole: Presence/absence comparisons presumed near-even sequencing depth among donors.

60 Vbeta and 13 Jbeta primers were used in PCR. Here immunoSEQ multiplex PCR was the method, and the copy in TCRdb shows in-frame clones only, minus some. The sample has approximately 160,000 clones, around 85% seen once. Details on this clone: Its antigen is not identified.

V lost 4 bases, J lost 3 bases, and 8 bases stayed unmatched. This CDR3 comprises 15 residues. Germline values: CDR1 SGHTA, CDR2 FQGNSA. Sequenced sample: PBMCs. The sequence was collected from a middle-aged man in good health and CMV-seropositive. The J gene is TRBJ1-1, the V gene TRBV7-2, with 7 bases lining up with TRBD1. CDR3 amino acids: CASSWRSTGDTEAFF. CDR3 in DNA: TGTGCCAGCAGCTGGAGATCAACAGGGGACACTGAAGCTTTCTTT. The complete variable domain, with remaining parts taken from reference TRBV7-2 and TRBJ1-1, reads GAGVSQSPSNKVTEKGKDVELRCDPISGHTALYWYRQSLGQGLEFLIYFQGNSAPDKSGLPSDRFSAERTGGSVSTLTIQRTQQEDSAVYLCASSWRSTGDTEAFFGQGTRLTVV.